This T cell receptor (beta chain) was observed in a study of T cell responses to AZD1222 COVID-19 vaccine. The CDR3 extends over 13 amino acids. Germline V gene data show CDR1 as LNHDA and CDR2 as SQIVND (reference sequence). The junction had 2 bases not matched to a gene; V was cut back by 6 bases and J by 5 bases. The method was immunoSEQ multiplex PCR; TCRdb's version includes in-frame clones alone and lacks a portion of them. Of fewer than 110,000 clones in the sample, 87% were seen once. This chain connects TRBV19 to TRBJ1-1; 11 bases align to TRBD1. This TCR was sampled from an adult who received the AZD1222 COVID-19 vaccine. Sequences were derived from peripheral blood, sampled 28 days after the second AZD1222 dose. CDR3 bases: TGTGCCAGTAGGGGACAGGGGGATACTGAAGCTTTCTTT. This gives the protein CASRGQGDTEAFF.